The clone carrying this TCR beta chain was observed a handful of times. Its antigen is unknown. The data stem from a study of cytotoxic CD8 clonotypes in ibrutinib-treated CLL. Germline V gene lookup returns CDR1 SGHTS and CDR2 YDEGEE. The CDR3 spans 15 residues. Trimming took off 0 bases at V and 9 bases at J, with 16 bases between the two ends. This table comes from immunoSEQ multiplex PCR, and its TCRdb copy is limited to in-frame clones, with some not included. Of 57,000 or so clones detected, 50% to 70% appear once; the ten largest clones hold 20% to 30%. Regarding the study as a whole: Public clonotypes were uncommon and contracted or stayed stable on treatment.

The TCR sequence derives from a human donor with chronic lymphocytic leukemia. The J gene is TRBJ1-5, the V gene TRBV5-8; D remains unclear. This specimen consisted of PBMCs, obtained at disease progression, from a patient treated with ibrutinib. This CDR3 reads CASSLVGPFDLPQHF. The CDR3 nucleotides are TGTGCCAGCAGCTTGGTCGGACCGTTCGATCTGCCCCAGCATTTT.